The TCR beta chain described here comes from a study of blood T cell repertoires in COVID-19. This CDR3 is built from 16 residues. CDR1 and CDR2 (germline): KGHDR, SFDVKD. V lost 3 bases and J lost 4; bases outside the gene matches: 8. Participants spanned ages about 18 to 100 years and resided in 20 to 25 US areas. The method was immunoSEQ multiplex PCR; TCRdb's version includes in-frame clones alone and lacks a portion of them. Of 200,000 to 250,000 clones in the sample, 80% to 90% are singletons; the top ten hold around 0.8%. This TCR was sampled from a man aged 45-65 years who had been exposed to COVID-19. Material for sequencing was PBMCs or T cells enriched from blood (not recorded which). The gene calls are TRBV24-1 and TRBJ2-5, with TRBD2 matching over 9 bases. CDR3 bases: TGTGCCACCAGTGATGGGTTAGCGGGAGCCGGAGAGACCCAGTACTTC. The encoded protein is CATSDGLAGAGETQYF.